This is a list of T cell receptor beta chains from one sample in a study of cytomegalovirus exposure and HLA in healthy donors. Assay used: immunoSEQ multiplex PCR; TCRdb lists only in-frame clones, some missing. The sample has about 150,000 clones, 75% to 85% seen once; the top ten hold around 5.6%. The sample consisted of PBMCs. These receptor sequences come from a woman between 40 and 55 years old in good health and CMV-seropositive. CDR3s include the opening cysteine and the closing phenylalanine or tryptophan. The D gene is left open where the match is weak. Not every row has a clone size; where given, it reads once, few, many or a size class.

CDR3 protein: CASSPPGLQIPQGYQETQYF; CDR3 DNA: TGTGCCAGCAGTCCGCCTGGCCTTCAGATTCCGCAGGGCTATCAAGAGACCCAGTACTTC; D gene: .; J gene: TRBJ2-5; clone size: .; V gene: TRBV27
CDR3 protein: CASSLAETGGYEQYF; CDR3 DNA: TGTGCCAGCAGCTTGGCTGAGACAGGGGGCTACGAGCAGTACTTC; D gene: TRBD1; J gene: TRBJ2-7; clone size: .; V gene: TRBV5-4
CDR3 protein: CATLEGINQPQHF; CDR3 DNA: TGTGCCACCCTTGAGGGAATAAATCAGCCCCAGCATTTT; D gene: .; J gene: TRBJ1-5; clone size: .; V gene: TRBV6-1
CDR3 protein: CASSYRTGGTEKLFF; CDR3 DNA: TGCGCCAGCAGCTACCGGACAGGGGGGACCGAAAAACTGTTTTTT; D gene: TRBD1; J gene: TRBJ1-4; clone size: .; V gene: TRBV5-1
CDR3 protein: CSASPARGDTEAFF; CDR3 DNA: TGCAGCGCTAGCCCCGCCCGGGGGGACACTGAAGCTTTCTTT; D gene: .; J gene: TRBJ1-1; clone size: .; V gene: TRBV29-1
CDR3 protein: CASSLYGGPSGLTYEQYF; CDR3 DNA: TGTGCCAGCAGTTTGTATGGAGGACCTAGCGGGTTAACCTACGAGCAGTACTTC; D gene: TRBD2; J gene: TRBJ2-7; clone size: .; V gene: TRBV27
CDR3 protein: CASSPWRAGAGELFF; CDR3 DNA: TGTGCCAGCAGCCCCTGGAGGGCTGGGGCCGGGGAGCTGTTTTTT; D gene: .; J gene: TRBJ2-2; clone size: few; V gene: TRBV7-3
CDR3 protein: CASSRGQQGVTEAFF; CDR3 DNA: TGTGCCAGCAGCCGCGGGCAACAGGGGGTCACTGAAGCTTTCTTT; D gene: TRBD1; J gene: TRBJ1-1; clone size: .; V gene: TRBV6-5
CDR3 protein: CASSQAQGGSEAFF; CDR3 DNA: TGTGCCAGCAGCCAAGCCCAGGGGGGTTCTGAAGCTTTCTTT; D gene: TRBD1; J gene: TRBJ1-1; clone size: .; V gene: TRBV14
CDR3 protein: CASSFTAGGMNTEAFF; CDR3 DNA: TGTGCCAGCAGTTTTACGGCAGGGGGTATGAACACTGAAGCTTTCTTT; D gene: TRBD1; J gene: TRBJ1-1; clone size: .; V gene: TRBV28
CDR3 protein: CASRVGQGALSKLFF; CDR3 DNA: TGTGCCAGCAGGGTGGGACAGGGGGCTCTTTCTAAACTGTTTTTT; D gene: TRBD1; J gene: TRBJ1-4; clone size: .; V gene: TRBV2
CDR3 protein: CSVSKGDRGYYEQYF; CDR3 DNA: TGCAGCGTTTCCAAGGGGGACAGGGGTTACTACGAGCAGTACTTC; D gene: TRBD1; J gene: TRBJ2-7; clone size: .; V gene: TRBV29-1
CDR3 protein: CASSLDSPHQPQHF; CDR3 DNA: TGTGCCAGCAGCTTAGACAGTCCCCACCAGCCCCAGCATTTT; D gene: .; J gene: TRBJ1-5; clone size: .; V gene: TRBV7-8
CDR3 protein: CASSLLAGGYEQYF; CDR3 DNA: TGCGCCAGCAGCTTACTAGCGGGAGGATACGAGCAGTACTTC; D gene: TRBD2; J gene: TRBJ2-7; clone size: .; V gene: TRBV5-1
CDR3 protein: CASIMASNTGELFF; CDR3 DNA: TGTGCCAGCATTATGGCCTCGAACACCGGGGAGCTGTTTTTT; D gene: .; J gene: TRBJ2-2; clone size: .; V gene: TRBV6-6
CDR3 protein: CASSQHRRERSYEQYF; CDR3 DNA: TGCGCCAGCAGCCAACACCGGCGGGAGCGGTCCTACGAGCAGTACTTC; D gene: TRBD2; J gene: TRBJ2-7; clone size: .; V gene: TRBV4-1
CDR3 protein: CASSPGQGALRQTEAFF; CDR3 DNA: TGTGCCAGCAGTCCCGGACAGGGGGCGCTTAGGCAGACTGAAGCTTTCTTT; D gene: TRBD1; J gene: TRBJ1-1; clone size: .; V gene: TRBV27
CDR3 protein: CASSVSSPTRLAGGVNEQFF; CDR3 DNA: TGTGCCAGCAGCGTATCCTCTCCCACTCGACTAGCGGGGGGGGTTAATGAGCAGTTCTTC; D gene: TRBD2; J gene: TRBJ2-1; clone size: .; V gene: TRBV9
CDR3 protein: CASAPWSAVLGNEQFF; CDR3 DNA: TGTGCCAGCGCCCCTTGGTCGGCGGTCCTTGGGAATGAGCAGTTCTTC; D gene: .; J gene: TRBJ2-1; clone size: few; V gene: TRBV18
CDR3 protein: CASSLAGGTFGSYEQYF; CDR3 DNA: TGTGCCAGCAGTTTAGCGGGAGGGACTTTCGGGAGTTACGAGCAGTACTTC; D gene: TRBD2; J gene: TRBJ2-7; clone size: .; V gene: TRBV27
CDR3 protein: CASSQDPYGEQYF; CDR3 DNA: TGCGCCAGCAGCCAAGATCCGTACGGCGAGCAGTACTTC; D gene: .; J gene: TRBJ2-7; clone size: .; V gene: TRBV4-1
CDR3 protein: CASSPRGGARGYTF; CDR3 DNA: TGTGCCAGCAGTCCACGGGGGGGGGCACGGGGCTACACCTTC; D gene: .; J gene: TRBJ1-2; clone size: .; V gene: TRBV6-5
CDR3 protein: CASSYDSWTNYGYTF; CDR3 DNA: TGTGCCAGCAGTTACGACAGTTGGACTAACTATGGCTACACCTTC; D gene: .; J gene: TRBJ1-2; clone size: few; V gene: TRBV6-5
CDR3 protein: CASSRTRTAQAGNQPQHF; CDR3 DNA: TGTGCCAGCAGCCGTACCCGGACAGCCCAGGCGGGCAATCAGCCCCAGCATTTT; D gene: .; J gene: TRBJ1-5; clone size: few; V gene: TRBV27
CDR3 protein: CASSIGSLGAADTQYF; CDR3 DNA: TGTGCCAGTAGTATAGGTTCCCTGGGGGCCGCAGATACGCAGTATTTT; D gene: .; J gene: TRBJ2-3; clone size: .; V gene: TRBV19
CDR3 protein: CASSLGGLNLGHRETQYF; CDR3 DNA: TGTGCCAGCAGCTTAGGGGGACTCAACCTCGGTCATCGAGAGACCCAGTACTTC; D gene: .; J gene: TRBJ2-5; clone size: once; V gene: TRBV11-3
CDR3 protein: CASSPPGIYEQYF; CDR3 DNA: TGTGCCAGCAGCCCCCCCGGGATTTACGAGCAGTACTTC; D gene: .; J gene: TRBJ2-7; clone size: .; V gene: TRBV7-9
CDR3 protein: CAWTPGLAGTDTQYF; CDR3 DNA: TGTGCCTGGACACCGGGACTAGCGGGTACAGATACGCAGTATTTT; D gene: TRBD2; J gene: TRBJ2-3; clone size: .; V gene: TRBV30
CDR3 protein: CASSLAGTGGFSGYTF; CDR3 DNA: TGTGCCAGCAGCCTAGCCGGGACAGGGGGCTTTAGTGGCTACACCTTC; D gene: TRBD1; J gene: TRBJ1-2; clone size: .; V gene: TRBV4-2
CDR3 protein: CASRFDRGGTEAFF; CDR3 DNA: TGTGCCAGCAGGTTTGACAGGGGGGGTACTGAAGCTTTCTTT; D gene: TRBD1; J gene: TRBJ1-1; clone size: once; V gene: TRBV6-5
CDR3 protein: CATSRGGLAKGEQFF; CDR3 DNA: TGTGCCACCAGCAGAGGGGGACTAGCCAAGGGCGAGCAGTTCTTC; D gene: TRBD2; J gene: TRBJ2-1; clone size: .; V gene: TRBV15
CDR3 protein: CAWRLAGGPNNEQFF; CDR3 DNA: TGTGCCTGGAGGCTAGCGGGAGGGCCCAACAATGAGCAGTTCTTC; D gene: TRBD2; J gene: TRBJ2-1; clone size: .; V gene: TRBV30
CDR3 protein: CASSSERALLEKLFF; CDR3 DNA: TGTGCCAGCAGTTCCGAGAGGGCGCTTCTTGAAAAACTGTTTTTT; D gene: .; J gene: TRBJ1-4; clone size: .; V gene: TRBV2
CDR3 protein: CASSPPRVGYGYTF; CDR3 DNA: TGTGCCAGCAGCCCCCCCAGGGTCGGCTATGGCTACACCTTC; D gene: .; J gene: TRBJ1-2; clone size: few; V gene: TRBV28
CDR3 protein: CASSGLAGVQYF; CDR3 DNA: TGTGCCAGCAGCGGACTAGCGGGGGTTCAGTACTTC; D gene: TRBD2; J gene: TRBJ2-4; clone size: few; V gene: TRBV2
CDR3 protein: CASRTFAGGPTDTQYF; CDR3 DNA: TGCGCCAGCAGGACCTTCGCGGGAGGGCCCACAGATACGCAGTATTTT; D gene: TRBD2; J gene: TRBJ2-3; clone size: .; V gene: TRBV10-1